The present T cell receptor beta chain was sequenced within a study of vaccination effects on CD4 cells after COVID-19 (dated by TCRdb to 2021 to 2024). Describing the broader study: Post-vaccine samples across the study were collected a median of 72 days after the second dose, with a range of 14 to 241. The full study included over 8 COVID-19 convalescent patients and a handful of SARS-CoV-2-naive healthy vaccine recipients. Cultures from other donors in the study were sequenced with the Oncomine TCR Beta short-read assay on an Illumina iSeq 100. The study compared SARS-CoV-2 spike-specific CD4+ TCR repertoires before and after mRNA vaccination in COVID-19 convalescent patients and infection-naive vaccine recipients.

Broader findings and caveats from the paper: The study was limited by a small number of convalescent patients, and early post-infection timepoints were lacking. In healthy vaccine recipients, vaccine-induced clones were almost all SARS-CoV-2 mono-reactive, with only 1 of 255 cross-reactive with common cold coronaviruses. At late post-vaccination timepoints, both infection-induced and vaccine-induced clones showed marked clonal contraction, consistent with waning T cell responses.

To identify antigen-specific CD4+ T cell clonotypes by their expansion, the ViraFEST assay first stimulated PBMC with viral peptide pools and then applied TCR sequencing. After around ten days of culture, CD4+ T cells were isolated with the EasySep CD4+ T cell isolation kit. Participants received two doses of either the BNT162b2 or the mRNA-1273 mRNA SARS-CoV-2 vaccine. The absence of prior SARS-CoV-2 infection in healthy vaccine recipients was confirmed by negative nucleocapsid antibodies before and after vaccination. Two million PBMC per well were cultured in IMDM with 5% human AB serum, about 9.4 IU/ml IL-2 and gentamicin, plus 10 ug/ml peptides. On days 3 and 7, half of the culture medium was replaced with fresh IL-2-containing medium. Unless noted otherwise, every peptide stimulation condition was cultured in triplicate wells. PBMC were separated from whole blood using Ficoll-Paque Plus gradient centrifugation and were then either cryopreserved at -140C or used fresh. The overlapping peptide pools covered the spike proteins of SARS-CoV-2 and of the common cold coronaviruses HCoV-NL63, HCoV-OC43 and HCoV-229E. The QIAamp micro DNA kit was used to extract genomic DNA from the cultured CD4+ T cells.

Comments on this clone: Its antigen is unknown. Base qualities are missing; no much larger clone stands one base away.

Libraries were prepared through the immunoSEQ multiplex PCR assay. DNA from the CD4+ T cells that had been cultured and isolated underwent TCR beta CDR3 sequencing. In the paper's pipeline: The analysis removed non-productive TCR sequences, trimmed reads to the CDR3 region, and retained only CDR3s that were 7 or more amino acids long. Antigen-specific clonotypes were identified with the MANAFEST web app by comparing expansion in peptide wells against reference cultures. To count as positive, a clone had to show expansion at FDR<0.05 compared with the reference and with all other wells, an odds ratio above 5, and a frequency above 0.1% in two replicate wells. A clonotype was defined as cross-reactive if the clonotype was significantly expanded both in SARS-CoV-2 spike wells and in at least one common cold coronavirus spike condition. Levenshtein distance calculated with the stringdist R package was used to assess CDR3 similarity, and unrooted trees were constructed with ape in R 3.6.1. What TCRdb holds here is the immuneACCESS table cut down to in-frame rearrangements. Part of the clones is not present; checked against another copy, under half of the missing clones reflect an unresolved V gene, and the others are unexplained. Clonal size and the V and J genes are those of that table, whereas D and trimming came from the DNA. The table for this sample lists around 67,000 clones; about 80% of them were counted only once. The ten largest clonotypes hold 1.2% of the sample.

The sequencing used CD4+ T cells from PBMCs cultured with HCoV-229E spike peptides, collected after COVID-19 vaccination. In the paper's terms, the cell subset or site label means: HCoV-229E spike overlapping peptide pool stimulation. This sequence was found in a human donor who received a COVID-19 vaccine.

CDR3 reads: CASSRQRNEKLFF. The bases are TGTGCCAGCAGTCGACAGCGAAATGAAAAACTGTTTTTT. The rearrangement combines TRBV27 with TRBJ1-4, and possibly TRBD1, on 5 matching bases. CDR1 and CDR2 are read off the germline V gene (reference sequence) as MNHEY and SMNVEV. The CDR3, cysteine through phenylalanine, is 13 amino acids long. This entry keeps only the CDR3 DNA: 39 bases, framed from base 1. V is pared back by 5 bases and J by 5 bases, with 9 bases lying between the germline termini. Outside the CDR3, residues come from the reference TRBV27 and TRBJ1-4 proteins, so the full variable domain is: EAQVTQNPRYLITVTGKKLTVTCSQNMNHEYMSWYRQDPGLGLRQIYYSMNVEVTDKGDVPEGYKVSRKEKRNFPLILESPSPNQTSLYFCASSRQRNEKLFFGSGTQLSVL.